The present TCR beta chain was sequenced within a study of blood T cell repertoires in COVID-19. Overall study context: There were acute and convalescent COVID-19 samples, and they came from the United States, Italy and Spain. The analysed material was cDNA or gDNA that came from T cells, B-cell-depleted T cells, or PBMCs.

The Seattle patients joined while their infection was active and were tracked longitudinally afterward. Assay used: immunoSEQ multiplex PCR; TCRdb lists only in-frame clones, some missing. The sample lists tens of thousands of clones; approximately 72% were seen once. The origin of this receptor is a man aged 45-65 years with COVID-19, enrolled during active disease. The specimen sequenced was peripheral blood.

CDR3 loop: CASSLGLAGGPGDTQYF. The CDR3 DNA reads TGTGCCAGCAGCCTGGGACTAGCGGGGGGGCCAGGAGATACGCAGTATTTT. The V gene is TRBV11-2, the J gene TRBJ2-3; 16 positions match TRBD2. Losses at the gene ends were 5 bases for V and 5 bases for J; bases not matched to a gene: 7. In germline, CDR1 is SGHAT, CDR2 FQNNGV. There are 17 residues in the CDR3.